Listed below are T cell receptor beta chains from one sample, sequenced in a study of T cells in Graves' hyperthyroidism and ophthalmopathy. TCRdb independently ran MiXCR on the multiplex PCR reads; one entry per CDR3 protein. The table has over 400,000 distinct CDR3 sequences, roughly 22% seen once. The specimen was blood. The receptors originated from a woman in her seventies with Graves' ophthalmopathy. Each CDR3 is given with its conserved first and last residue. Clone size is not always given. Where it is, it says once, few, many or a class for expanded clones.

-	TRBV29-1	CSVEDRNYEQYF
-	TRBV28	CASSSLIYARTNEKLFF
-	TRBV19	CASSRQVKSDGYTF
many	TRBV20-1	CSASPAVLGNQPQHF
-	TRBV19	CASSINSGRSQPQHF
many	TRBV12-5	CASGLTRSSYNEQFF
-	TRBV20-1	CSARYGGPYNEQFF
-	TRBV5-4	CASSADSWETQYF
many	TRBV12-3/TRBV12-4	CASSLQMGNEKLFF
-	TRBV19	CASSINMNYGYTF
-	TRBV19	CASSFDAVSYQPQHF
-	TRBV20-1	CSASGGAGNQETQYF
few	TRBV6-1	CASGITGPRSEAFF
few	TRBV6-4	CASSRLAGGPETQYF
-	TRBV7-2	CASSQRTSGLDTQYF
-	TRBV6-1	CASKETNYGYTF
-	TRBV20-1	CSARDPSGKYNEQFF
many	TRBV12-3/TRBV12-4	CASSRGLAGVEQYF
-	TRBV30	CAWSVRGAYNSPLHF
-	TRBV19	CASSLPGQGMNYGYTF
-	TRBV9	CASSVAHGQGTQYF
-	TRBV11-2	CGSRRDNTGELFF
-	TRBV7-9	CASSLLGRGGSYNEQFF
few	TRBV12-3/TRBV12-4	CASSLPPGGTGELFF
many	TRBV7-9	CASSLWSRADTQYF
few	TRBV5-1	CASSLHRGAYEQYF
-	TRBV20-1	CSASSGRVADTQYF
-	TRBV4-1	CASSQGVVNTGELFF
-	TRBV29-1	CSVEDTLAGWGQYF
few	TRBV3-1	CASSQDWTSGRNEQFF
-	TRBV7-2	CASSSAREQYF
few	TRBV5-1	CASSLVVVGTEAFF
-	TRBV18	CASSPWDGNYEQYF
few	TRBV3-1	CASRAQGTDTQYF
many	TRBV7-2	CASSLAGSGSSYNEQFF
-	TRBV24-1	CATNKRDRDYEQYF
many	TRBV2	CASAGTSISGELFF
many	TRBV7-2	CASSLPSGSKETQYF
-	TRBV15	CATSREGLGGTGELFF
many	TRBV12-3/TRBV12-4	CASKRGQGPQETQYF
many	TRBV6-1	CASSGNLGPTTEAFF
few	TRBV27	CASSLVGTANEQFF
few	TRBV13	CASSILTGVRGETQYF
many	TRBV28	CASSFVAGAKNEQFF
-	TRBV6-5	CASSYSEATEGARHF
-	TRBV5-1	CASSVDGITDTQYF
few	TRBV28	CASIKGTYGYTF
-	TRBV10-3	CAIRGTGGTEAFF
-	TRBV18	CASSPPGLAGGTDTQYF
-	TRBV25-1	CASSQGVTNTEAFF
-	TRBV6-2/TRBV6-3	CASSGSRWGETQYF
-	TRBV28	CASRGGGDTGELFF
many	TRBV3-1	CASSQAAGGDNEQFF
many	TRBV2	CASSPDRGRETQYF
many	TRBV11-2	CASSLGAGWAHEQFF
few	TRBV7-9	CASSADRGEFF
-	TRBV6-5	CASSYSGSGRARFF